Listed below are T cell receptor beta chains from one sample, sequenced in a study of blood T cell repertoires in COVID-19. Sequencing used immunoSEQ multiplex PCR; TCRdb keeps in-frame clones, though not all of them. Of 80,000 to 85,000 clones in the sample, under 85% were seen once. Specimen: peripheral blood. The receptors were sampled from a human donor in a cohort sampled during active COVID-19. CDR3s include the opening cysteine and the closing phenylalanine or tryptophan. D genes are given only for firm matches. Some rows mark clone size as missing; the rest say once, few, many or name a class of expanded clone.

cdr3_aa cdr3_nt v_call clone_size j_call d_call
CASSSQGAGLFF TGTGCCAGCAGCTCACAGGGGGCGGGCCTGTTTTTT TRBV27 - TRBJ1-4 TRBD1
CASSPAGTRKTGELFF TGTGCCAGCAGCCCAGCCGGGACTAGAAAAACCGGGGAGCTGTTTTTT TRBV5-4 - TRBJ2-2 TRBD2
CASSPREVTGYTF TGTGCCAGCAGCCCCCGGGAGGTCACAGGCTACACCTTC TRBV3-1/TRBV3-2 - TRBJ1-2 -
CASSLGHRSGNTIYF TGCGCCAGCAGCTTGGGACATCGCTCTGGAAACACCATATATTTT TRBV5-1 - TRBJ1-3 -
CASSRTKGLYEQYF TGTGCCAGCAGCCGGACTAAGGGACTCTACGAGCAGTACTTC TRBV7-3 - TRBJ2-7 -
CASSLPAANEKLFF TGTGCCAGCAGTTTGCCTGCAGCTAATGAAAAACTGTTTTTT TRBV28 once TRBJ1-4 -
CASSPGGGQETQYF TGTGCCAGCAGCCCCGGGGGGGGACAAGAGACCCAGTACTTC TRBV7-9 few TRBJ2-5 TRBD2
CASSLGQGTTEAFF TGCGCCAGCAGCTTGGGTCAGGGGACCACTGAAGCTTTCTTT TRBV5-1 - TRBJ1-1 -
CASRAGYTQYF TGTGCCAGCAGGGCGGGTTATACGCAGTATTTT TRBV7-9 - TRBJ2-3 -
CASSSGTGGNTEAFF TGTGCCAGCAGTTCGGGGACAGGGGGGAACACTGAAGCTTTCTTT TRBV27 - TRBJ1-1 TRBD1
CASRTGGAYEQYF TGTGCCAGCAGGACAGGGGGTGCCTACGAGCAGTACTTC TRBV2 - TRBJ2-7 TRBD1
CASSLVLGGAGETQYF TGTGCCAGCAGCTTAGTCTTGGGGGGGGCTGGGGAGACCCAGTACTTC TRBV7-2 - TRBJ2-5 -
CASSSIQGYEQYF TGTGCCAGCAGCTCAATTCAGGGATACGAGCAGTACTTC TRBV7-8 - TRBJ2-7 -
CAWKGLAGGRSNEQFF TGTGCCTGGAAGGGACTAGCGGGGGGGCGGAGCAATGAGCAGTTCTTC TRBV30 - TRBJ2-1 TRBD2
CASSQAGNADQPQHF TGTGCCAGCAGCCAAGCGGGGAACGCAGATCAGCCCCAGCATTTT TRBV3-1/TRBV3-2 - TRBJ1-5 -
CATSDVPGLAGGDGEQFF TGTGCCACCAGTGACGTCCCGGGACTAGCGGGGGGGGATGGTGAGCAGTTCTTC TRBV24-1 - TRBJ2-1 TRBD2
CASSLAQVGTGELFF TGTGCCAGCAGCTTGGCGCAGGTTGGCACCGGGGAGCTGTTTTTT TRBV5-4 - TRBJ2-2 -
CASSESTGGGEQYF TGTGCCAGCAGCGAATCGACAGGGGGTGGCGAGCAGTACTTC TRBV4-2 once TRBJ2-7 TRBD1
CASSHNRDTEAFF TGTGCCAGCAGCCATAACAGGGACACTGAAGCTTTCTTT TRBV3-1/TRBV3-2 - TRBJ1-1 -
CATSRAGGGNQPQHF TGTGCCACCAGCAGGGCCGGGGGGGGCAATCAGCCCCAGCATTTT TRBV15 - TRBJ1-5 -
CASSIGRRTGGFGAFF TGTGCCAGTAGTATTGGTCGGAGGACAGGGGGCTTCGGAGCTTTCTTT TRBV19 - TRBJ1-1 TRBD1
CASSSTGVHNEQFF TGTGCCAGCAGCTCGACGGGGGTTCACAATGAGCAGTTCTTC TRBV7-3 - TRBJ2-1 -
CASSEKETLSGTYEQYF TGTGCCAGCAGTGAAAAAGAGACACTTAGCGGAACCTACGAGCAGTACTTC TRBV2 - TRBJ2-7 -